These 20 T cell receptor beta chains were sequenced from one sample in a study of blood T cell repertoires in COVID-19 (TCRdb year 2020). Library prep was done by the immunoSEQ multiplex PCR assay. This immuneACCESS table, as held by TCRdb, lists in-frame sequences with V and J called but not all clones. Of the missing ones, under half trace to an unresolved V gene in checked studies; the others have no known cause. The sample table holds roughly 160,000 clones, of which 70% to 90% were seen once. Clones ranked in the top ten supply approximately 1% of the sample. Sample: peripheral blood. The source of these receptors is a middle-aged man with acute or convalescent COVID-19.

Only one count was recorded for this clone. The V call is TRBV4-3, the J call TRBJ2-3; D is undetermined. This CDR3 is built from 15 residues. The V end lost 0 bases, the J end lost 4 bases, and 11 bases lay between the germline ends. Germline V gene sequence: CDR1 LGHNA, CDR2 YSLEER. The CDR3 is CASSQDLAVADTQYF. DNA for the CDR3: TGCGCCAGCAGCCAAGATCTGGCGGTCGCAGATACGCAGTATTTT.

This clone showed up just a few times. CDR3 bases: TGTGCCACCCCGGGTTGGGGGCAGGGCCAGATCGAGCAGTACTTC. Its translation is CATPGWGQGQIEQYF. J is TRBJ2-7 and V is TRBV21-1; the D segment call TRBD1 is taken from the table without a DNA check. TRBV21-1 is reported as a pseudogene. The CDR3 loop spans 15 amino acids.

The chain couples TRBV6-6 to TRBJ2-7; D is possibly TRBD1 (6 bases). Germline V CDR1 and CDR2: MNHNY, SVGAGI (reference sequence). This CDR3 contains 14 residues. Trimming pared 5 bases from V and 0 bases from J, leaving 11 bases between. The CDR3 sequence is CASSRTVDSYEQYF. CDR3 DNA: TGTGCCAGCAGTCGGACAGTTGACTCCTACGAGCAGTACTTC.

The gene calls are TRBV12-3 or TRBV12-4 and TRBJ2-1, with TRBD1 as a possible D gene (6 bases). Trimming took off 5 bases at V and 5 bases at J, with 10 bases between the two ends. The CDR3 has 13 residues. This CDR3 reads CASSTDSDNEQFF. Here the CDR3 DNA reads TGTGCCAGCAGTACGGACAGCGACAATGAGCAGTTCTTC.

This clone has more than one count but fewer than ten. The V and J genes are TRBV29-1 and TRBJ2-2, with D hard to call. CDR1 and CDR2 (germline): SQVTM, ANQGSEA. Between the trimmed V and J ends, which lost 4 bases and 3 bases, there was a span of 12 bases. The CDR3 loop spans 14 amino acids. The CDR3 coding sequence is TGCAGCGTTGCGGGTAGCCGCTACACCGGGGAGCTGTTTTTT. It specifies CSVAGSRYTGELFF.

The chain recombines TRBV18 with TRBJ1-1, with D uncertain. The CDR3 covers 13 residues. Trimming shortened V by 2 bases and J by 0 bases, and 4 bases separated the two germline ends. Germline V CDR1 and CDR2: KGHSH, LQKENI. For the CDR3, the DNA is TGTGCCAGCTCACCAGAGATGAACACTGAAGCTTTCTTT. It is translated as CASSPEMNTEAFF.

This rearrangement joins TRBV5-6 to TRBJ1-2; a weak D match, TRBD1 (5 bases). This CDR3 is built from 15 residues. Germline V gene lookup returns CDR1 SGHDT and CDR2 YYEEEE. With 4 bases removed from V and 7 bases from J, the gap between germline ends came to 20 bases. CDR3 region: CASSAEFEDGAGYTF. DNA of the CDR3: TGTGCCAGCAGCGCGGAGTTCGAAGATGGGGCTGGCTACACCTTC.

The CDR3 is CASSLTGGSYEQYF. As DNA, the CDR3 is TGTGCCAGCAGTTTAACCGGGGGCTCCTACGAGCAGTACTTC. The chain has TRBV28 and TRBJ2-7; a possible D gene is TRBD2 (6 bases). CDR3 length: 14 amino acids. Germline CDR1 and CDR2: MDHEN and SYDVKM. Trimming stripped 2 bases from V and 0 bases from J, with 8 bases between.

This sequence joins TRBV20-1 and TRBJ1-1; D is unresolved. CDR1 is DFQATT, CDR2 SNEGSKA, per germline (reference sequence). The CDR3 is 11 residues long. V was trimmed by 4 bases and J by 10 bases, leaving 13 bases between them. CDR3 amino acids: CSAMRVLAAFF. For the CDR3, the DNA is TGCAGTGCTATGCGGGTCCTGGCAGCTTTCTTT.

The V gene is TRBV4-1, the J gene TRBJ1-4; TRBD1 agrees at 9 bases. V was pared by 4 bases and J by 8 bases, with 11 bases of the junction left unmatched. The germline V gene encodes CDR1 MGHRA and CDR2 YSYEKL. The CDR3 loop spans 16 amino acids. The CDR3 protein is CASSLEGTGWDEKLFF. In DNA, the CDR3 is TGCGCCAGCAGCCTTGAAGGGACAGGGTGGGACGAAAAACTGTTTTTT.

The chain combines TRBV7-9 with TRBJ1-6; a possible D gene is TRBD1 (6 bases). Germline loops: CDR1 SEHNR, CDR2 FQNEAQ (reference sequence). Between the trimmed V and J ends, which lost 4 bases and 8 bases, there was a span of 12 bases. CDR3 length: 14 residues. This CDR3 is CASSSTGLDSPLHF. CDR3 nucleotide sequence: TGTGCCAGCAGCTCAACAGGGCTTGATTCACCCCTCCACTTT.

The chain links TRBV5-1 to TRBJ1-1; 8 bases fit TRBD1. The CDR3 runs to 15 residues. The J segment lost 4 bases and the V segment lost 4 bases, leaving 9 bases of the junction unmatched. Germline assignment: CDR1 SGHRS and CDR2 YFSETQ. The CDR3 region is CASSPLTGVPTEAFF. The CDR3 bases are TGCGCCAGCAGCCCCTTGACAGGGGTCCCCACTGAAGCTTTCTTT.

This clone was seen a handful of times. V and J are TRBV3-1 (or the pseudogene TRBV3-2) and TRBJ1-5; D unresolved. Per germline, CDR1 LGHDT and CDR2 YNNKEL (reference sequence). The CDR3 is 13 residues long. V dropped 1 base and J dropped 6 bases, with 7 bases sitting between them. CDR3 amino acids: CASSQGLGQPQHF. The CDR3 DNA sequence: TGTGCCAGCAGCCAAGGACTAGGTCAGCCCCAGCATTTT.

This clone has just a few counts. The V gene is TRBV27, the J gene TRBJ2-7, with D possibly being TRBD1 (5 bases). V gave up 3 bases and J gave up 4 bases, with 10 bases separating them. Germline values: CDR1 MNHEY, CDR2 SMNVEV (reference sequence). The CDR3 has 13 amino acids. In nucleotides, the CDR3 is TGTGCCAGCAGTTTGAAGGCAGGGTACGAGCAGTACTTC. It codes for CASSLKAGYEQYF.

The gene calls are TRBV7-3 and TRBJ2-3; perhaps TRBD2 as D (6 bases). CDR1 and CDR2 (germline): SGHTA, FQGTGA. This CDR3 has 15 residues. Trimming pared 2 bases from V and 1 base from J, leaving 10 bases between. The CDR3 DNA reads as TGTGCCAGCAGCTTAGGGAGGAGTGGCACAGATACGCAGTATTTT. Translated: CASSLGRSGTDTQYF.

The gene calls are TRBV29-1 and TRBJ2-5; TRBD1 aligns across 8 bases. The V gene's germline CDR1 is SQVTM and CDR2 ANQGSEA. V gave up 7 bases and J gave up 5 bases; unmatched junction bases: 6. This CDR3 has 12 amino acids. The DNA of the CDR3 is TGCAGCGCGTACAGGGGGGATGAGACCCAGTACTTC. This encodes CSAYRGDETQYF. Based on the CDR3 plus reference TRBV29-1 and TRBJ2-5, the full variable domain is SAVISQKPSRDICQRGTSLTIQCQVDSQVTMMFWYRQQPGQSLTLIATANQGSEATYESGFVIDKFPISRPNLTFSTLTVSNMSPEDSSIYLCSAYRGDETQYFGPGTRLLVL.

This chain connects TRBV6-5 to TRBJ2-7; 10 nucleotides match TRBD2. Per the germline V gene, CDR1 is MNHEY and CDR2 is SVGAGI. V was pared by 0 bases and J by 7 bases, with 6 bases of the junction left unmatched. This CDR3 comprises 15 residues. In DNA form, the CDR3 reads TGTGCCAGCAGTTACTCGACTAGCGGGTGGTGGGAGCAGTACTTC. It yields the protein CASSYSTSGWWEQYF.

The J gene is TRBJ1-2, the V gene TRBV2; D might be TRBD1 (6 bases). V was shortened by 3 bases and J by 4 bases, with 6 bases between the two germline ends. The length of the CDR3 is 12 residues. Germline V lookup: CDR1 SNHLY, CDR2 FYNNEI. CDR3 sequence reads: CASSDRGYGYTF. In DNA form, the CDR3 reads TGTGCCAGCAGTGACAGGGGCTATGGCTACACCTTC.

This clone was seen once. The chain uses TRBV30 and TRBJ1-4; the match to TRBD1 covers 8 bases. The CDR3 totals 15 residues. Germline loops: CDR1 GTSNPN, CDR2 SVGIG (reference sequence). V lost 2 bases to trimming and J lost 11 bases; unmatched junction nucleotides: 13. CDR3 nucleotides: TGTGCCTGGAGTTACAGGGGGACCATGATGGGGAAACTGTTTTTT. Protein sequence: CAWSYRGTMMGKLFF.

V usage is TRBV7-3 and J usage is TRBJ2-1; a weak D match, TRBD2 (5 bases). The CDR3 extends over 14 amino acids. CDR1 and CDR2 (germline): SGHTA, FQGTGA. V gave up 5 bases and J gave up 9 bases, with 17 bases separating them. CDR3 amino acids: CASSPAPAEAEQFF. CDR3 coding DNA: TGTGCCAGCAGCCCCGCCCCGGCGGAGGCTGAGCAGTTCTTC. Looking up the rest from reference TRBV7-3 and TRBJ2-1 gives the full variable domain: GAGVSQTPSNKVTEKGKYVELRCDPISGHTALYWYRQSLGQGPEFLIYFQGTGAADDSGLPNDRFFAVRPEGSVSTLKIQRTERGDSAVYLCASSPAPAEAEQFFGPGTRLTVL.